Each of the 8 T cell receptor beta chains below was sequenced from the same sample in a study of spatial heterogeneity in lung cancer. Regarding time point: sample taken at primary tumor resection. From tumor, nontumor lung or frozen PBMC, whole RNA was taken unsorted for sequencing. From the 5' RACE reads, TCRdb called clonotypes with MiXCR, one entry per CDR3 protein. The data hold 2,500 to 3,000 distinct CDR3 sequences, with about 31% observed a single time. Material: PBMCs, obtained at surgery. These receptors were taken from a male donor with early-stage non-small cell lung cancer.

This clonotype qualifies as medium-sized (0.01 to 0.1%). The V and J genes are TRBV28 and TRBJ1-5; TRBD1 is a possible D gene (6 bases). Germline V lookup: CDR1 MDHEN, CDR2 SYDVKM. Trimming stripped 2 bases from V and 9 bases from J, with 17 bases between. The CDR3 totals 15 residues. Here the CDR3 DNA reads TGTGCCAGCAGTTTACCCATAGAGGGGGGAAGGCCCCAGCATTTT. This translates into CASSLPIEGGRPQHF.

This chain uses TRBV10-1 with TRBJ2-3; 9 bases map to TRBD1. Trimming cost V 4 bases and J 1 base; bases outside gene matches: 12. The CDR3 totals 18 residues. CDR1 is WNHNN and CDR2 is SYGVQD in the germline V gene (reference sequence). CDR3 sequence (DNA): TGCGCCAGCAGTGGCCCTCTAATGTGGACAGGGGGCACAGATACGCAGTATTTT. Amino acids: CASSGPLMWTGGTDTQYF.

The DNA of the CDR3 is TGTGCCACCAGCAGGAAGGGGGCAGTCACTGAAGCTTTCTTT. This sequence encodes CATSRKGAVTEAFF. V usage is TRBV15 and J usage is TRBJ1-1; 7 bases match TRBD1. Per germline, CDR1 LNHNV and CDR2 YYDKDF (reference sequence). This CDR3 has 14 residues. Trimming cost V 3 bases and J 4 bases; bases outside gene matches: 5.

The chain has TRBV30 and TRBJ1-1; a possible D gene is TRBD1 (6 bases). The CDR3 extends over 13 amino acids. V lost 7 bases and J lost 0, with 12 bases in between. Looked up from germline, CDR1 is GTSNPN and CDR2 is SVGIG (reference sequence). DNA for the CDR3: TGTGCCTCGTTACAGGGACTGAACACTGAAGCTTTCTTT. Translating gives CASLQGLNTEAFF. Filled out from reference TRBV30 and TRBJ1-1, the complete variable domain reads SQTIHQWPATLVQPVGSPLSLECTVEGTSNPNLYWYRQAAGRGLQLLFYSVGIGQISSEVPQNLSASRPQDRQFILSSKKLLLSDSGFYLCASLQGLNTEAFFGQGTRLTVV.

This clonotype was observed many times. The rearrangement links TRBV18 to TRBJ2-2; D might be TRBD1 or TRBD2, each matching 5 bases. The CDR3 contains 16 residues. Germline V gene lookup returns CDR1 KGHSH and CDR2 LQKENI. Trimming cost V 3 bases and J 5 bases, with 16 bases left between them. CDR3 bases: TGTGCCAGCTCACCCATCCGGGATTCAGGGACCGGGGAGCTGTTTTTT. Translation: CASSPIRDSGTGELFF.

This clonotype was picked up one time. Given a much more abundant clone one base away, this may be a read error. The chain combines TRBV19 with TRBJ1-3; D remains ambiguous. V was trimmed by 8 bases and J by 7 bases, leaving 6 bases between them. CDR3 length: 10 residues. Germline assignment: CDR1 LNHDA and CDR2 SQIVND (reference sequence). The chain's CDR3 is CASCGNTIYF. The CDR3 nucleotides are TGTGCCAGTTGCGGGAACACCATATATTTT.

This clonotype was seen repeatedly, ten times or more. The chain employs TRBV14 and TRBJ2-4; D possibly corresponds to TRBD1 (5 bases). The CDR3 length is 17 residues. Germline values: CDR1 SGHDN, CDR2 FVKESK. The germline V and J ends were trimmed by 2 bases and 0 bases, with 14 bases remaining between them. The CDR3 loop is CASSQRAGYLAKNIQYF. CDR3 in DNA: TGTGCCAGCAGCCAAAGGGCAGGGTACTTAGCCAAAAACATTCAGTACTTC.

The rearrangement links TRBV7-9 to TRBJ1-1, with TRBD1 matching 7 bases. The CDR3 extends over 16 amino acids. Germline V gene sequence: CDR1 SEHNR, CDR2 FQNEAQ (reference sequence). J gave up 0 bases and V 1 base, and 5 bases lay outside the gene matches. CDR3 sequence (DNA): TGTGCCAGCAGCTTAGACAGGGGAGGTATGAACACTGAAGCTTTCTTT. Translating gives CASSLDRGGMNTEAFF.